The 21 T cell receptor beta chains below come from one sample, sequenced in a study of tumor and adjacent non-tumor tissue in lung cancer. A modified ARM-PCR protocol with three rounds of nested PCR amplified TCRbeta. One entry per CDR3 protein, called by TCRdb with MiXCR from the multiplex PCR reads. The table lists 90,000 to 100,000 distinct CDR3 sequences, more than 80% of them singletons. RNA was extracted from bulk tissue without any cell sorting. Distant lung tissue was collected more than 3 cm away from the tumor edge. Material for sequencing was distant non-tumor lung tissue. Receptors were obtained from a man between 60 and 75 years old with small cell lung cancer.

In the case of this clonotype: One end of the junction does not line up with germline, which may come from a read error. This sequence joins TRBV29-1 and TRBJ2-1, with 12 nucleotides matching TRBD2. This CDR3 is built from 13 residues. Germline CDR1 reads SQVTM; CDR2 reads ANQGSEA. CDR3 region: CSHQGLAGNEQLF. In DNA form, the CDR3 reads TGCAGCCACCAGGGACTAGCGGGCAATGAGCAGTTATTC.

The gene calls are TRBV5-4 and TRBJ2-3; tentative D call: TRBD2 (6 bases). Between the trimmed V and J ends, which lost 6 bases and 2 bases, there was a span of 16 bases. Germline V gives CDR1 SGHNT, CDR2 YYREEE (reference sequence). This CDR3 is built from 15 residues. This CDR3 reads CASNLGGINTDTQYF. The CDR3 DNA reads TGTGCCAGCAACCTGGGCGGGATAAACACAGATACGCAGTATTTT.

This chain links TRBV13 with TRBJ1-6; D uncertain. Germline V gives CDR1 PRHDT, CDR2 FYEKMQ (reference sequence). This CDR3 is built from 17 residues. The CDR3 bases are TGTACCTGCAGCCAAAAGGACGGAAGCTCCTATAATTCACCCCTCCACTTT. Protein sequence: CTCSQKDGSSYNSPLHF. The entire variable domain, with the rest obtained from reference TRBV13 and TRBJ1-6, is as follows: AAGVIQSPRHLIKEKRETATLKCYPIPRHDTVYWYQQGPGQDPQFLISFYEKMQSDKGSIPDRFSAQQFSDYHSELNMSSLELGDSALYFCTCSQKDGSSYNSPLHFGNGTRLTVT.

The sample holds many counts of this clonotype. The gene calls are TRBV20-1 and TRBJ1-1; 9 bases are shared with TRBD1. The CDR3 is 17 amino acids. Losses at the gene ends were 1 base for V and 0 bases for J; bases not matched to a gene: 9. Looked up from germline, CDR1 is DFQATT and CDR2 is SNEGSKA (reference sequence). Here the CDR3 reads CSARVEKDRGMNTEAFF. The CDR3 DNA follows: TGCAGTGCTAGAGTCGAAAAGGACAGGGGCATGAACACTGAAGCTTTCTTT.

With respect to this clonotype: Being one base from a much bigger clone, this may be a read error. The chain couples TRBV30 to TRBJ2-7, with D possibly being TRBD1 (6 bases). V was pared by 4 bases and J by 2 bases, with 15 bases between. The V gene's germline CDR1 is GTSNPN and CDR2 SVGIG (reference sequence). The CDR3 is 14 residues long. The CDR3 loop reads CAWTERGSTYEQYF. The CDR3 bases are TGTGCCTGGACTGAAAGGGGGAGTACCTACGAGCAGTACTTC.

On this clonotype: At one boundary the junction diverges from the germline segment, which might be a read error. This chain links TRBV29-1 with TRBJ1-2, with no clear D. The CDR3 is 11 amino acids. CDR1 is SQVTM, CDR2 ANQGSEA, per germline. The CDR3 loop reads CSVELADCYTF. The CDR3 DNA follows: TGCAGCGTTGAATTGGCAGATTGCTACACATTC.

A note on this clonotype: Mismatch with germline at one junction end may stem from a read error. The V and J genes are TRBV12-3 or TRBV12-4 and TRBJ2-3; D might be TRBD2 (5 bases). The CDR3 extends over 14 amino acids. Written as DNA, the CDR3 is TGCGCCAGCAGTTCTCGGGGATACACAGATAGGCAGTATTTT. Its translation: CASSSRGYTDRQYF.

In the case of this clonotype: This may be a read error: a much more frequent sequence differs by one nucleotide. This chain connects TRBV20-1 to TRBJ2-7; D possibly corresponds to TRBD1 (5 bases). Per the germline V gene, CDR1 is DFQATT and CDR2 is SNEGSKA (reference sequence). This CDR3 comprises 13 residues. The chain's CDR3 is CSATSRGWSEHYF. DNA of the CDR3: TGCAGTGCTACATCTAGGGGTTGGAGCGAGCACTACTTC.

As concerns this clonotype: This may arise from a read error, as a much more abundant clone is one base away. The J gene is TRBJ2-1, the V gene TRBV4-2; unclear D gene. V was shortened by 8 bases and J by 5 bases, with 19 bases between the two germline ends. The CDR3 length is 15 residues. Germline V CDR1 and CDR2: LGHNA, YNFKEQ. The CDR3 spells CASYPGFDSDNEQFF. The CDR3 nucleotides read TGTGCCAGCTACCCAGGCTTTGACTCAGACAATGAGCAGTTCTTC.

This clonotype was recorded at least ten times. This chain joins TRBV6-2 or TRBV6-3 and TRBJ2-7, with 10 bases that match TRBD1. This CDR3 contains 14 residues. Germline loops: CDR1 MNHEY, CDR2 SVGEGT. V shed 4 bases, J shed 3 bases, and the junction held 3 bases outside the gene matches. The CDR3 sequence is CASSSRDRGYEQYF. The CDR3 region has the DNA TGTGCCAGCAGTTCGCGGGACAGGGGCTACGAGCAGTACTTC.

The V and J genes are TRBV29-1 and TRBJ2-1; D is undetermined. The DNA end favors TRBJ2-7, so the J call may be wrong. This CDR3 is 12 amino acids long. Per the germline V gene, CDR1 is SQVTM and CDR2 is ANQGSEA. CDR3 nucleotide sequence: TGCAGCGTTAGGCCTAACAGCAATGAGCAGTACTTC. Its translation is CSVRPNSNEQYF.

The table lists this clonotype with a count of one. The junction differs from germline at one of its ends, possibly a read error. The rearrangement links TRBV4-2 to TRBJ2-3; 11 nucleotides align to TRBD2. The germline gives CDR1 LGHNA, CDR2 YNFKEQ. This CDR3 has 18 residues. CDR3 nucleotides: TGTGCCAGCAGCCAAGACCGACTAGCGGGATCCATCACAAATACGCAGTATTTT. Protein sequence: CASSQDRLAGSITNTQYF.

V and J are TRBV29-1 and TRBJ2-5; TRBD2 is a possible D gene (5 bases). The germline V and J ends were trimmed by 5 bases and 9 bases, with 22 bases remaining between them. This CDR3 has 14 amino acids. CDR1 and CDR2 from the germline V gene are SQVTM and ANQGSEA. CDR3 in amino acids: CSVPSWGEGESQYF. The CDR3 DNA is TGCAGCGTTCCAAGCTGGGGTGAGGGCGAGTCCCAGTACTTC.

Details on this clonotype: One end of the junction fails to match germline, which may point to a read error. The V and J genes are TRBV4-2 and TRBJ2-7; possibly TRBD2 for D (6 bases). The CDR3 runs 15 residues. The germline V gene has CDR1 LGHNA and CDR2 YNFKEQ. The CDR3 nucleotides read TGTGCCAGCAGCCAAGAGTGCGGGGAACACTACGATCAGTACTTC. It encodes CASSQECGEHYDQYF.

The genes are TRBV4-2 and TRBJ2-3, with D possibly matching TRBD1 (6 bases). The CDR3 consists of 15 residues. The germline CDR1 and CDR2 sequences are LGHNA and YNFKEQ. Between the trimmed V and J ends, which lost 7 bases and 5 bases, there was a span of 19 bases. In DNA form, the CDR3 reads TGTGCCAGCAACACAGGGACGGCTAACATAGATACGCAGTATTTT. Translating gives CASNTGTANIDTQYF.

This clonotype has a count of ten or more. The chain joins TRBV21-1 to TRBJ2-7. TRBV21-1 is a pseudogene. The CDR3 totals 15 residues. CDR3 protein: CASSSGNSGSYEQYV. The CDR3 DNA reads TGTGCCAGCAGTTCTGGTAATTCGGGCTCCTACGAGCAGTACGTC.

Regarding this clonotype: In this CDR3 the conserved last residue, phenylalanine or tryptophan, is missing, so a read error is likely. This sequence joins TRBV5-6 and TRBJ2-4, with 7 nucleotides matching TRBD1. Germline trimming cut 4 bases from V and 13 bases from J; bases unmatched to any gene: 23. Germline CDR1 reads SGHDT; CDR2 reads YYEEEE. The CDR3 totals 17 residues. DNA for the CDR3: TGTGCCAGCAGCCCCTTGTGTGAAGGACAGGAGAAACAGCGGCAGTACTTA. Protein product: CASSPLCEGQEKQRQYL.

This chain links TRBV29-1 with TRBJ2-1; D possibly corresponds to TRBD2 (5 bases). The germline V and J ends were trimmed by 3 bases and 0 bases, with 9 bases remaining between them. Germline loops: CDR1 SQVTM, CDR2 ANQGSEA. The CDR3 has 14 residues. CDR3 DNA: TGCAGCGTTGAGTTGCGGGCCTCCTACAATGAGCAGTTCTTC. Protein: CSVELRASYNEQFF.

Regarding this clonotype: The germline gene is not matched at one end of the junction; a read error may be the cause. V is TRBV6-5 and J is TRBJ1-5; 7 bases match TRBD1. From germline, CDR1 is MNHEY and CDR2 SVGAGI. The CDR3 spans 15 residues. This CDR3 reads CASIRQGALRFSPAF. CDR3 in DNA: TGTGCCAGCATCAGACAGGGCGCATTAAGGTTCAGCCCAGCATTT.

The table lists this clonotype with many counts. The gene calls are TRBV28 and TRBJ2-2, with D possibly called TRBD1 or TRBD2 (5 bases each). The V and J ends lost 3 bases and 0 bases respectively, with 11 bases between them. The length of the CDR3 is 16 residues. The germline V gene encodes CDR1 MDHEN and CDR2 SYDVKM. The CDR3 sequence is CASSLRGVPNTGELFF. In nucleotides, the CDR3 is TGTGCCAGCAGTTTGAGGGGAGTCCCGAACACCGGGGAGCTGTTTTTT.

Concerning this clonotype: Without the conserved terminal phenylalanine or tryptophan, this CDR3 likely stems from a read error. The chain employs TRBV5-6 and TRBJ2-1; D ambiguous. The CDR3 totals 15 residues. Per germline, CDR1 SGHDT and CDR2 YYEEEE. V was cut by 4 bases and J by 4 bases, with 15 bases left in between. CDR3 nucleotide sequence: TGTGCCAGCAGCCACGAACATGGCTGGTACAATGAGCAGTTCTTG. It translates to CASSHEHGWYNEQFL.